This T cell receptor beta chain was identified during a study of T cell responses to AZD1222 COVID-19 vaccine. Study-level findings and limits: It was only after the peak T cell response that any repertoires were sampled. White British people made up most donors, females outnumbered males, and clonal diversity was possibly underestimated. Nearly half of unique spike-specific TCRs reportedly avoided B.1.351 and B.1.1.7 mutated regions. Vaccine-related CD4 TCRs covered spike, predominating at 160-218 and 743-854.

Profiled with immunoSEQ multiplex PCR; TCRdb holds only in-frame clones, not every one. The sample has 150,000 to 200,000 clones, around 90% seen once. Concerning this clone: As yet, its antigen is unknown.

The CDR3 is 16 residues long. V was clipped by 5 bases and J by 0 bases, with 13 bases between them. The germline gives CDR1 SGHTA, CDR2 FQGNSA. The sequenced sample was peripheral blood, obtained on day 0 of AZD1222 vaccination. The receptor's source is an adult in good health. V gene TRBV7-2 combines with J gene TRBJ2-2; D unclear. DNA of the CDR3: TGTGCCAGCAGCCTAAAGACGTTTACGAACACCGGGGAGCTGTTTTTT. Its protein is CASSLKTFTNTGELFF.